This T cell receptor beta chain stems from a study of T-cell reconstitution after alpha-beta-depleted transplantation in children. Findings and limits, study-wide: By about two months after transplant, alpha-beta T cells reportedly arose from several hundred graft clones that had expanded. It was newly produced T cells that mostly accounted for T-cell counts and diversity one year after transplant. The high TCRbeta diversity at day 60 in some patients came from surviving recipient T cells and thymic progenitors.

This clonotype was recorded at least ten times. As yet, its antigen is unknown. The authors prepared the TCRbeta library with unique molecular identifiers. TCRdb fed the PCR reads into MiXCR, producing one record per CDR3 protein. The sample lists about 250,000 distinct CDR3 sequences, around 25% seen once, with about 5% in the top ten. V was cut by 5 bases and J by 7 bases, with 17 bases left in between. The CDR3 totals 14 residues. Looked up from germline, CDR1 is SGHTA and CDR2 is FQGNSA. The rearrangement uses TRBV7-2 and TRBJ1-2; a possible D gene is TRBD1 (5 bases). This receptor was taken from a female patient between 2 and 15 years old who had a stem cell transplant for congenital amegakaryocytic thrombocytopenia, so the T cells may come from the graft donor. This specimen consisted of PBMCs, mostly from graft donor cells, obtained 360 days after TCRalphabeta/CD19-depleted stem cell transplant. As DNA, the CDR3 is TGTGCCAGCAGCCCCGGGGCGGCAGGGAGTGGCTACACCTTC. This sequence encodes CASSPGAAGSGYTF.